Sequencing of this T cell receptor beta chain was carried out in a study of blood T cells in healthy people across ages. Study-wide results and limits: Greater diversity and more naive CD4+ cells were seen in long-lived donors than in aged donors. The fall in TCR beta diversity per million T cells was roughly linear with age.

With a J-beta primer mix and a sample-barcoded 5' primer, a second PCR ran about 6 to 11 cycles. TCRdb re-derived calls from the 5' RACE reads in MiXCR, one entry per CDR3 protein. The sample lists 500,000 to 650,000 distinct CDR3 sequences, roughly a quarter occurring once. The CDR3 is made up of 15 amino acids. Germline loops: CDR1 SGDLS, CDR2 YYNGEE. Of note for this clonotype: Antigen unknown.

This sample also appeared in a second study, on T cells of mothers and their children. That report notes: The overlap seen between related mothers and children slightly exceeded that of unrelated pairs, though not significantly.

The TCR was taken from a boy aged 2 to 10 in good health. The sequencing sample was made of blood. J is TRBJ2-7 and V is TRBV9; TRBD2 aligns across 10 bases. The assigned J gene may be wrong: the sequence end matches TRBJ2-1 better. The CDR3 is CASSVASGGVDEQFF. CDR3 DNA: TGTGCCAGCAGCGTAGCGAGCGGGGGGGTGGATGAGCAGTTCTTC.